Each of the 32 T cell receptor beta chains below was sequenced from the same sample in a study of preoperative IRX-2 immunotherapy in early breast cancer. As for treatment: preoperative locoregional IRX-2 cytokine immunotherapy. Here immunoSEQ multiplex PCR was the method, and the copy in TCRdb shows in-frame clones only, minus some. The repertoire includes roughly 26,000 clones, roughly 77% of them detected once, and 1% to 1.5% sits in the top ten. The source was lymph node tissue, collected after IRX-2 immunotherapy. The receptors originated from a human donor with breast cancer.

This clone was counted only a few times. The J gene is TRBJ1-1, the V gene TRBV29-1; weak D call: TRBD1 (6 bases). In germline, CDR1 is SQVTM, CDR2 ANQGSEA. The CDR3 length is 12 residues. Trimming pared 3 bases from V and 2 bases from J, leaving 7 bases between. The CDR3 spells CSVETGNTEAFF. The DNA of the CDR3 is TGCAGCGTTGAGACAGGAAACACTGAAGCTTTCTTT.

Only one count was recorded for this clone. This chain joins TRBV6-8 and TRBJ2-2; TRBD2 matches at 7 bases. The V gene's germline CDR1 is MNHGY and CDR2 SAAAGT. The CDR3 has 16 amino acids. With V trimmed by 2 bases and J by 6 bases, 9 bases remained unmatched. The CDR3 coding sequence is TGTGCCAGCAGTTACAGGGAGGGCGCAATGGCCGGGGAGCTGTTTTTT. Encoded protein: CASSYREGAMAGELFF.

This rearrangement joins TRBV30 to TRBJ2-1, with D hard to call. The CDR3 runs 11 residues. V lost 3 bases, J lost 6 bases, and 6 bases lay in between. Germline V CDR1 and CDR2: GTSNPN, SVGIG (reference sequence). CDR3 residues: CAWSSSNEQFF. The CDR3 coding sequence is TGTGCCTGGAGCAGTAGCAATGAGCAGTTCTTC.

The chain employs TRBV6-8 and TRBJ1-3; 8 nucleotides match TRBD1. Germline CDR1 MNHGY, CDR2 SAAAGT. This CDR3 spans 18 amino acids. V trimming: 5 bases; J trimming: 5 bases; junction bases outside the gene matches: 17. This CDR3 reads CASSVGAYQGAKRNTIYF. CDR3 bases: TGTGCCAGCAGTGTGGGAGCCTATCAGGGGGCGAAAAGAAACACCATATATTTT.

The CDR3 sequence is CSVLPGTGTEKLFF. CDR3 DNA sequence: TGCAGCGTCCTCCCCGGGACAGGAACCGAAAAACTGTTTTTT. The chain carries TRBV29-1 and TRBJ1-4; 8 nucleotides line up with TRBD1. This CDR3 has 14 residues. CDR1 is SQVTM and CDR2 is ANQGSEA in the germline V gene. With V trimmed by 6 bases and J by 8 bases, 11 bases remained unmatched. The whole variable domain, filled in from reference TRBV29-1 and TRBJ1-4, reads SAVISQKPSRDICQRGTSLTIQCQVDSQVTMMFWYRQQPGQSLTLIATANQGSEATYESGFVIDKFPISRPNLTFSTLTVSNMSPEDSSIYLCSVLPGTGTEKLFFGSGTQLSVL.

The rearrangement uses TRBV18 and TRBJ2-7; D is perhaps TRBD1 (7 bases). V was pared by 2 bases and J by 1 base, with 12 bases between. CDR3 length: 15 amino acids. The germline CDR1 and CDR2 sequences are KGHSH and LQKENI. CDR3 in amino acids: CASSPGRGASYEQYF. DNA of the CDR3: TGTGCCAGCTCACCAGGCAGGGGGGCGTCCTACGAGCAGTACTTC.

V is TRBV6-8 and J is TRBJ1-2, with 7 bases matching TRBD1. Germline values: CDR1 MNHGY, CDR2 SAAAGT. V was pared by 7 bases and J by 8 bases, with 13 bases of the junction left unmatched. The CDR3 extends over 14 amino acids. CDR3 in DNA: TGTGCCAGCACCCTCATGGAGACAGGGAAAGGCTACACCTTC. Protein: CASTLMETGKGYTF.

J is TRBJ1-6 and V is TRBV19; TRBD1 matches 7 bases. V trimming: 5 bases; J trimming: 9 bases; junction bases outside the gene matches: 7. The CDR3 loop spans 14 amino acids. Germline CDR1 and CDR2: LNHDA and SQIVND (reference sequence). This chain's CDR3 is CASSLRQGGSPLHF. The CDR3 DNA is TGTGCCAGTAGTCTAAGACAGGGTGGTTCACCCCTCCACTTT.

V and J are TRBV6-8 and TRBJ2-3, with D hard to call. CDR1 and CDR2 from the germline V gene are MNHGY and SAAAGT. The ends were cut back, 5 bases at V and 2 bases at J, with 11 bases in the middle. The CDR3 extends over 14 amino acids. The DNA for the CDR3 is TGTGCCAGCAGTGATCGCTACTACACAGATACGCAGTATTTT. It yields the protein CASSDRYYTDTQYF.

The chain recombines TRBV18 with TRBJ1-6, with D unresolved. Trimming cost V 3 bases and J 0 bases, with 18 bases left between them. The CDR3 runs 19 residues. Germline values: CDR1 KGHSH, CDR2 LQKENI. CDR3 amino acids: CASSPPPQARSSYNSPLHF. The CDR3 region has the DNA TGTGCCAGCTCACCGCCCCCCCAAGCAAGGAGCTCCTATAATTCACCCCTCCACTTT. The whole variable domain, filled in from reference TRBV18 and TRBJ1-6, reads NAGVMQNPRHLVRRRGQEARLRCSPMKGHSHVYWYRQLPEEGLKFMVYLQKENIIDESGMPKERFSAEFPKEGPSILRIQQVVRGDSAAYFCASSPPPQARSSYNSPLHFGNGTRLTVT.

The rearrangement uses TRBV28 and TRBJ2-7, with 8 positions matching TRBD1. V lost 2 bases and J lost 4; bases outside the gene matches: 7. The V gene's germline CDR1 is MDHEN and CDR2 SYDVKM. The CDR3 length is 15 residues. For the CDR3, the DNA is TGTGCCAGCAGTTTAGACAGGACAGGGACATACGAGCAGTACTTC. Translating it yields CASSLDRTGTYEQYF.

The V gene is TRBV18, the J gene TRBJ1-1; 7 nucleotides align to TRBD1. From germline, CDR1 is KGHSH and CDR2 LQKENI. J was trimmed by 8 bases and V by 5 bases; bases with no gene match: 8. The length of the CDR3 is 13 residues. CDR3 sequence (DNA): TGTGCCAGCTCAGAGACCTCACAGGGGGAAGCTTTCTTT. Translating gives CASSETSQGEAFF.

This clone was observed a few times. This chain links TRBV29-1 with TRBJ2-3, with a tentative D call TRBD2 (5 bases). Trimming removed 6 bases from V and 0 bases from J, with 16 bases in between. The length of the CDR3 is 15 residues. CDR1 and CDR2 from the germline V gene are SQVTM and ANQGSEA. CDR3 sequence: CSVQPSGTSTDTQYF. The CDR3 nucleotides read TGCAGCGTCCAGCCTTCGGGAACTAGCACAGATACGCAGTATTTT.

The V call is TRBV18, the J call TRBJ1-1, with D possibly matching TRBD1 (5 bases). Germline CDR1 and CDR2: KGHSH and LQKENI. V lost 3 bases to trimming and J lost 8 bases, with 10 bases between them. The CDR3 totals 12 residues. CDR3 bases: TGTGCCAGCTCACCGGGACCTGTCGAAGCTTTCTTT. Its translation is CASSPGPVEAFF.

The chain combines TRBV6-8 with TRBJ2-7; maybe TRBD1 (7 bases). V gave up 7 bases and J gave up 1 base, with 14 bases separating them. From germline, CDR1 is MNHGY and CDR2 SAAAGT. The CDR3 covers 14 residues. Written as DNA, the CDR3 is TGTGCCAGCAAACCGACAGGGAGGTCCTACGAGCAGTACTTC. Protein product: CASKPTGRSYEQYF.

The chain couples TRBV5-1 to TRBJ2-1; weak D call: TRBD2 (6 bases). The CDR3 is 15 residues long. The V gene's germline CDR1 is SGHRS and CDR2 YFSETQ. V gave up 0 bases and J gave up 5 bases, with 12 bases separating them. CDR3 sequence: CASSLGTTRNNEQFF. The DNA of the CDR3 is TGCGCCAGCAGCTTGGGGACTACCCGTAACAATGAGCAGTTCTTC.

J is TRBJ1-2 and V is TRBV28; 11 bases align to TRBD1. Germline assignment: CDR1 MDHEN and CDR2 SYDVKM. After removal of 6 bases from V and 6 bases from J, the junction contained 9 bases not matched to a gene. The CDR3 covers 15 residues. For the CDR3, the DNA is TGTGCCAGCAGACGGACAGGGGGCGCCGGTAATGGCTACACCTTC. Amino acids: CASRRTGGAGNGYTF.

The DNA of the CDR3 is TGTGCCAGCACCCGGGGGACAGGGGACCGTCATGAGCAGTTCTTC. Its protein is CASTRGTGDRHEQFF. The J gene is TRBJ2-1, the V gene TRBV12-5, with 10 positions matching TRBD1. The CDR3 length is 15 residues. Germline-derived CDR1 and CDR2 are LGHNT and FRNRAP.

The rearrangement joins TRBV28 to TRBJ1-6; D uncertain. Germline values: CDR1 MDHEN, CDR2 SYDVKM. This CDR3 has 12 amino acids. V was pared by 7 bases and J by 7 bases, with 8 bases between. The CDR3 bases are TGTGCCAGCACCGTCGCGAATTCACCCCTCCACTTT. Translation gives CASTVANSPLHF.

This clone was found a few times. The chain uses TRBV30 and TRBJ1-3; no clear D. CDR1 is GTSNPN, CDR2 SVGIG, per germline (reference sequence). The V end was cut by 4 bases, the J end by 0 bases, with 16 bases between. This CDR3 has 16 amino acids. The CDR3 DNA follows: TGTGCCTGGACTGCCTTCAACGCCAACTCTGGAAACACCATATATTTT. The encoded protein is CAWTAFNANSGNTIYF.

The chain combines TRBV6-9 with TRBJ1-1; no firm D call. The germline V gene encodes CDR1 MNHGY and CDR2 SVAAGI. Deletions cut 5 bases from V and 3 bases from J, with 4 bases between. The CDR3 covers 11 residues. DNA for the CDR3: TGTGCCAGCAGTGCGGACACTGAAGCTTTCTTT. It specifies CASSADTEAFF.

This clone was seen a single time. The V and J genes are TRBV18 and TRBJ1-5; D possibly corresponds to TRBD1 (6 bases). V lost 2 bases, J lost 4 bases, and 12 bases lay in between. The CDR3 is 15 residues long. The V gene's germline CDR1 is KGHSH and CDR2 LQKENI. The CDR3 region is CASSPIGQNNQPQHF. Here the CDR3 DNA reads TGTGCCAGCTCACCAATTGGACAGAATAATCAGCCCCAGCATTTT. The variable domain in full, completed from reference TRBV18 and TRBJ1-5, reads NAGVMQNPRHLVRRRGQEARLRCSPMKGHSHVYWYRQLPEEGLKFMVYLQKENIIDESGMPKERFSAEFPKEGPSILRIQQVVRGDSAAYFCASSPIGQNNQPQHFGDGTRLSIL.

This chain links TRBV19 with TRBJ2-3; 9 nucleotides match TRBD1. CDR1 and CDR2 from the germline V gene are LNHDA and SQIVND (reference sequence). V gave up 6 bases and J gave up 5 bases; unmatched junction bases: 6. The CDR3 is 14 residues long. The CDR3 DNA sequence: TGTGCCAGTAGAAATGGACAGGGGTTAGATACGCAGTATTTT. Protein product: CASRNGQGLDTQYF. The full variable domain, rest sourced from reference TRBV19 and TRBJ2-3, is DGGITQSPKYLFRKEGQNVTLSCEQNLNHDAMYWYRQDPGQGLRLIYYSQIVNDFQKGDIAEGYSVSREKKESFPLTVTSAQKNPTAFYLCASRNGQGLDTQYFGPGTRLTVL.

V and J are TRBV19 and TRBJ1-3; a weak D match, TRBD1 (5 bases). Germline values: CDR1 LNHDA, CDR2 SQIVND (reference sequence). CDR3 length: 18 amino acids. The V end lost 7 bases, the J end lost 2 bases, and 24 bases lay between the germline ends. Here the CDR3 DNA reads TGTGCCAGTACCGTATCCCCGCCGGGACCTGTAGCTGGAAACACCATATATTTT. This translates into CASTVSPPGPVAGNTIYF.

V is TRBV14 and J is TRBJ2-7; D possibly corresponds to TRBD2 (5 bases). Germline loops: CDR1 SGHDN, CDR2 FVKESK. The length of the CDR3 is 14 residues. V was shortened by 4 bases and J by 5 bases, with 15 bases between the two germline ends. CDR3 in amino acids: CASSPHRRVDEQYF. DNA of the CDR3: TGTGCCAGCAGCCCTCACCGGCGGGTTGACGAGCAGTACTTC.

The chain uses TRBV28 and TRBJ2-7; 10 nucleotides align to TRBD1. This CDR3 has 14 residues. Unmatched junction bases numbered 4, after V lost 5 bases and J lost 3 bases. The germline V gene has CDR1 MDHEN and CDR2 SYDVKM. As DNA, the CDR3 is TGTGCCAGCAGTGGACAGGGGGAATTCTACGAGCAGTACGTC. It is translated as CASSGQGEFYEQYV.

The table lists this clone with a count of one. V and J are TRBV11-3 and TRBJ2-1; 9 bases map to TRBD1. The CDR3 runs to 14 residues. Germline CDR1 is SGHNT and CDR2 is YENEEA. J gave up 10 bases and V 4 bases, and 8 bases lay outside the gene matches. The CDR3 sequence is CASSYRDRVGEQFF. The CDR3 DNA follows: TGTGCCAGCAGCTACCGGGACAGGGTAGGCGAGCAGTTCTTC.

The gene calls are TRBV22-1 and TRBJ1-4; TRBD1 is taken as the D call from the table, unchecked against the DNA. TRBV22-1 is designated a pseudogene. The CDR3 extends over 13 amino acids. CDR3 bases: TGTGCCAGCCGGACAGGGGTTAATGAAAAACTGTTTTTT. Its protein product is CASRTGVNEKLFF.

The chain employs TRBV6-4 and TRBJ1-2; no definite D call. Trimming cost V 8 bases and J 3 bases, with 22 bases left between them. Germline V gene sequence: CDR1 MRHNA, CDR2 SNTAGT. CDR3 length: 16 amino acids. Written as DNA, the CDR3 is TGTGCCAGCTGGGAAAAAGGCTTATCCCTTTACTATGGCTACACCTTC. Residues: CASWEKGLSLYYGYTF.

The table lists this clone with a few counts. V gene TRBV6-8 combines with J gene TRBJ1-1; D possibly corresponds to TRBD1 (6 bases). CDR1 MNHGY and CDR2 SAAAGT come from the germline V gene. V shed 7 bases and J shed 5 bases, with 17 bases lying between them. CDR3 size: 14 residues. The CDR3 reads CASNPQGIRTEAFF. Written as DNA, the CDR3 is TGTGCCAGCAATCCACAGGGCATAAGAACTGAAGCTTTCTTT.

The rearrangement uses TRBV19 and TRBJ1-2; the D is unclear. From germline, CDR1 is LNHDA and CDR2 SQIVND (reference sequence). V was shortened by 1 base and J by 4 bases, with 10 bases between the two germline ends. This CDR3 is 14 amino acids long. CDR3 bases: TGTGCCAGTAGTATAGTCCCCTCACCCTATGGCTACACCTTC. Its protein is CASSIVPSPYGYTF.

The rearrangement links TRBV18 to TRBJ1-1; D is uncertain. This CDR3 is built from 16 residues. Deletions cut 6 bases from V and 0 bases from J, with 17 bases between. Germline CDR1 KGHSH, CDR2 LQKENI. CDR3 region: CASSGSGARMNTEAFF. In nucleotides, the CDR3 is TGTGCCAGCTCTGGCTCCGGAGCACGCATGAACACTGAAGCTTTCTTT.